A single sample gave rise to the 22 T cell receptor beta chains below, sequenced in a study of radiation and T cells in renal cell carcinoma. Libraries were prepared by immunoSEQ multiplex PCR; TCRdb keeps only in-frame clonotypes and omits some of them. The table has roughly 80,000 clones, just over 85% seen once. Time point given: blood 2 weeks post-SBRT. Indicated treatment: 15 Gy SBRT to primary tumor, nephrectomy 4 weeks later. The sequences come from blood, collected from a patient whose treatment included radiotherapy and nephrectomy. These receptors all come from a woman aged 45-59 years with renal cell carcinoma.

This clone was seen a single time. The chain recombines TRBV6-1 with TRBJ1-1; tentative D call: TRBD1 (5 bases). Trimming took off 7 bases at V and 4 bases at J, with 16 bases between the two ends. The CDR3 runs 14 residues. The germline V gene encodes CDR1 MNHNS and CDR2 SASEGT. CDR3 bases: TGTGCCAGCAACCCTTACCCCCAGGGCACTGAAGCTTTCTTT. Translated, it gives CASNPYPQGTEAFF.

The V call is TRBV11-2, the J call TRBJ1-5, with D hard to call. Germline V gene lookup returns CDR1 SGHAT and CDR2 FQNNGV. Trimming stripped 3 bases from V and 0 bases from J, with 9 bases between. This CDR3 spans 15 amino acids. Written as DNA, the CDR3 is TGTGCCAGCAGCTTTGATACTTATAGCAATCAGCCCCAGCATTTT. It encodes CASSFDTYSNQPQHF.

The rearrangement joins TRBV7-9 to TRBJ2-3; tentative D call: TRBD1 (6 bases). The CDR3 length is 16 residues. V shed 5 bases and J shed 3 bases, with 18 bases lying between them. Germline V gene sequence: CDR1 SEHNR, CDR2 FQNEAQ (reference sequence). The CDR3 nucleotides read TGTGCCAGCAGCCCCTTAGGGCAGGGGCTGACAGATACGCAGTATTTT. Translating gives CASSPLGQGLTDTQYF.

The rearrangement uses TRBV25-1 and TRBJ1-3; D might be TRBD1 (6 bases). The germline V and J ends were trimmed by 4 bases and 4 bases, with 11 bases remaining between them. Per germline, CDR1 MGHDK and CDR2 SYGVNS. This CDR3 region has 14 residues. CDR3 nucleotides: TGTGCCAGCAGTGTGGCAGGGGCGGGAAACACCATATATTTT. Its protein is CASSVAGAGNTIYF.

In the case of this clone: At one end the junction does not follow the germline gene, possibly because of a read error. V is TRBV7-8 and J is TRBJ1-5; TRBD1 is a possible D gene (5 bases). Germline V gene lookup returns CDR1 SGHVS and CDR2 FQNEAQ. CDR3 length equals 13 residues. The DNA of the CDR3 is TGTGCCAGCAGCTTAGGGGGGGGAGGCCCTAGGGATTTT. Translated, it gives CASSLGGGGPRDF.

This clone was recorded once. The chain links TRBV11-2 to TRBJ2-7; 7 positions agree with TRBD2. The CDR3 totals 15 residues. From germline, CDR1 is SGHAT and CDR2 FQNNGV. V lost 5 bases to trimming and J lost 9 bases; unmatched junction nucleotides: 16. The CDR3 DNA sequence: TGTGCCAGCAGCGGGTTCCTCGGGGAGCGGGGTATGCAGTACTTC. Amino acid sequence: CASSGFLGERGMQYF.

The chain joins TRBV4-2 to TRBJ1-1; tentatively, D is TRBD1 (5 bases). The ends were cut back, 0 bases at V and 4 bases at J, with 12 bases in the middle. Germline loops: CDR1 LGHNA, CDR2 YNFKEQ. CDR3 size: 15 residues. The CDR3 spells CASSQDIFGGTEAFF. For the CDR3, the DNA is TGTGCCAGCAGCCAAGATATTTTCGGGGGCACTGAAGCTTTCTTT.

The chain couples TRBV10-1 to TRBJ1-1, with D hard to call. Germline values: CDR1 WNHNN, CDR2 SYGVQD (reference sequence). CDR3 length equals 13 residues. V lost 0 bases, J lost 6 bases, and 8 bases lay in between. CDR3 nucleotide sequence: TGCGCCAGCAGTGAGTCGGTTTACGCTGAAGCTTTCTTT. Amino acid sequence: CASSESVYAEAFF.

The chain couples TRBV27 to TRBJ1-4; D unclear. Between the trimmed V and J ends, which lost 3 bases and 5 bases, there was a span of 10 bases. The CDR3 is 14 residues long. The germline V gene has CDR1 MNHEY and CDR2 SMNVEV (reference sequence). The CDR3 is CASSFAGGNEKLFF. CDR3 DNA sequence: TGTGCCAGCAGTTTCGCGGGAGGGAATGAAAAACTGTTTTTT. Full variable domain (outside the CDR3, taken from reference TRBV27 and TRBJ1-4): EAQVTQNPRYLITVTGKKLTVTCSQNMNHEYMSWYRQDPGLGLRQIYYSMNVEVTDKGDVPEGYKVSRKEKRNFPLILESPSPNQTSLYFCASSFAGGNEKLFFGSGTQLSVL.

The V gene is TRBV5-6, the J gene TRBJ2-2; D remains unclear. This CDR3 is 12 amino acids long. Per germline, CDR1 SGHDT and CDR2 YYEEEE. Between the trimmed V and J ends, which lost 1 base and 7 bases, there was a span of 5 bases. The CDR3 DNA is TGTGCCAGCAGCTTGCCTCACGGGGAGCTGTTTTTT. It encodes CASSLPHGELFF.

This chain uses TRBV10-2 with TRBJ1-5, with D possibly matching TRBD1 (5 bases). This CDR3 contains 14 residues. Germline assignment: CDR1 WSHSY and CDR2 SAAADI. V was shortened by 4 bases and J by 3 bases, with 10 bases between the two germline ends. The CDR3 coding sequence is TGCGCCAGCAGTGTCGTAGGGGTCAATCAGCCCCAGCATTTT. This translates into CASSVVGVNQPQHF.

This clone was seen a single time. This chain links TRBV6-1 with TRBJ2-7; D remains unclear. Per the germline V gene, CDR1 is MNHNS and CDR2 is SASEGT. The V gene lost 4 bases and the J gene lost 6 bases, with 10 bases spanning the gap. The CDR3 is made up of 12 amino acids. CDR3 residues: CASSAAQAEQYF. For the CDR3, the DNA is TGTGCCAGCAGTGCCGCGCAGGCCGAGCAGTACTTC.

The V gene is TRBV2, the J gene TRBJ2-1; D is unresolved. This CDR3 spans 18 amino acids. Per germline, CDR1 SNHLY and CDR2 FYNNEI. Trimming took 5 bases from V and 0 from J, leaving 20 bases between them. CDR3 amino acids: CASSSPTGLLSSYNEQFF. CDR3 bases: TGTGCCAGCAGTAGCCCCACCGGGCTCTTAAGCTCCTACAATGAGCAGTTCTTC.

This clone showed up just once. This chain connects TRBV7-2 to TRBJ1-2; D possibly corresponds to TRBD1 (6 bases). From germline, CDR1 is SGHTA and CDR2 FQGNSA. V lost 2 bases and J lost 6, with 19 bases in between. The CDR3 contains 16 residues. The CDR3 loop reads CASSLQTGGEANGYTF. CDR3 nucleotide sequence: TGTGCCAGCAGCTTACAGACAGGTGGGGAGGCTAATGGCTACACCTTC.

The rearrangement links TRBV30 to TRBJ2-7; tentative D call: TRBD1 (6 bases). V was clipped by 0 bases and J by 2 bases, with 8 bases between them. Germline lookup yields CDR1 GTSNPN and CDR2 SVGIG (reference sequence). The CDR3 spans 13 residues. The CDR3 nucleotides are TGTGCCTGGAGTGTACACAGGGCCTACGAGCAGTACTTC. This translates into CAWSVHRAYEQYF. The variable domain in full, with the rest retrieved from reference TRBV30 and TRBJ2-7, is SQTIHQWPATLVQPVGSPLSLECTVEGTSNPNLYWYRQAAGRGLQLLFYSVGIGQISSEVPQNLSASRPQDRQFILSSKKLLLSDSGFYLCAWSVHRAYEQYFGPGTRLTVT.

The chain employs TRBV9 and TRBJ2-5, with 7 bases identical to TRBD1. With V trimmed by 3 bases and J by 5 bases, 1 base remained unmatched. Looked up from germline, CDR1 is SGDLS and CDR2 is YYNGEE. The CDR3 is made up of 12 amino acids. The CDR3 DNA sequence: TGTGCCAGCAGCGGACAGGGCGAGACCCAGTACTTC. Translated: CASSGQGETQYF.

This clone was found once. DNA for the CDR3: TGCGCCAGCAGCCAGACTAGCGGGAGGGACAATGAGCAGTTCTTC. This encodes CASSQTSGRDNEQFF. The rearrangement uses TRBV4-3 and TRBJ2-1, with 14 bases lining up with TRBD2. The trim removed 3 bases at V and 5 bases at J, leaving 0 bases unmatched. The germline CDR1 and CDR2 sequences are LGHNA and YSLEER. This CDR3 comprises 15 residues.

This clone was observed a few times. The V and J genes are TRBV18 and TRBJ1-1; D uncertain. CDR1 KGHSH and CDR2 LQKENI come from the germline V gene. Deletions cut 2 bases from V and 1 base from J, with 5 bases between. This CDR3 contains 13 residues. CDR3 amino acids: CASSPGSNTEAFF. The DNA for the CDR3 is TGTGCCAGCTCACCAGGGTCGAACACTGAAGCTTTCTTT. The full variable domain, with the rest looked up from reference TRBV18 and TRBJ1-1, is NAGVMQNPRHLVRRRGQEARLRCSPMKGHSHVYWYRQLPEEGLKFMVYLQKENIIDESGMPKERFSAEFPKEGPSILRIQQVVRGDSAAYFCASSPGSNTEAFFGQGTRLTVV.

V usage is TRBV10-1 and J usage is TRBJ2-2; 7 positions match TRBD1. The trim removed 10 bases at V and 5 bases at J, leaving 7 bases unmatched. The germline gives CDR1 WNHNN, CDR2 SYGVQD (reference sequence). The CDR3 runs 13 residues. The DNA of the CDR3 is TGCGCCACCAACAGGGGAAGGACCGGGGAGCTGTTTTTT. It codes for CATNRGRTGELFF.

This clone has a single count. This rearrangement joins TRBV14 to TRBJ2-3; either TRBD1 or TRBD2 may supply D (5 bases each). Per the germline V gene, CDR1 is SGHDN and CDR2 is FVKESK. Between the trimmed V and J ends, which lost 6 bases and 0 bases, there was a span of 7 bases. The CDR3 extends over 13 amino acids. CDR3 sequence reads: CASRGPSTDTQYF. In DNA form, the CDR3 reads TGTGCCAGCAGGGGACCGAGCACAGATACGCAGTATTTT.

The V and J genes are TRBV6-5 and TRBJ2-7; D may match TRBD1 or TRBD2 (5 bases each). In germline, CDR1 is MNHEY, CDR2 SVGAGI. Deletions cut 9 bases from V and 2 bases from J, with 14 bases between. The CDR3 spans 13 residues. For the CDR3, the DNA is TGTGCCAGTATGTCTGGGGGAACCTACGAGCAGTACTTC. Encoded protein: CASMSGGTYEQYF.

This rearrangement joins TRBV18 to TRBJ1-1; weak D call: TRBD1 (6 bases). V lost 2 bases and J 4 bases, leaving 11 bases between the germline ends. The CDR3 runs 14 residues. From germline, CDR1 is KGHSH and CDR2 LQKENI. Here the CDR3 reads CASSPTGSGTEAFF. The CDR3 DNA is TGTGCCAGCTCACCAACAGGGTCCGGCACTGAAGCTTTCTTT.